This TCR beta chain was identified during a study of cytomegalovirus exposure and HLA in healthy donors. Notes on the study in general: Most of the CMV-associated TCR beta chains (in a later analysis) appeared to be HLA-restricted. According to an earlier analysis, most TCR beta V segments yielded productive rearrangements about 87% or about 30% of the time. TCR beta sequences reportedly predicted the HLA-A and HLA-B alleles of most subjects accurately.

This clone was recorded a few times. What it binds is not known. It was with 60 Vbeta and 13 Jbeta primers that the PCR ran. TCRdb keeps only in-frame clones here, not all; method: immunoSEQ multiplex PCR. The repertoire has 100,000 or so clones, approximately 83% of them found once; the top ten carry under 6.5%. The sample taken for sequencing was PBMCs. This clonotype originated in a man younger than 35 in good health and CMV-seronegative.

The CDR3 DNA reads TGTGCCAGCAGTCCGTCCCTCAATCAGCCCCAGCATTTT. Protein: CASSPSLNQPQHF. This chain connects TRBV25-1 to TRBJ1-5; D gene uncertain. The V gene's germline CDR1 is MGHDK and CDR2 SYGVNS. V lost 5 bases and J 3 bases, leaving 8 bases between the germline ends. The CDR3 spans 13 residues.